This TCR beta chain was identified in a study of CD8 T cells in ankylosing spondylitis. Each CDR3 protein is one row after TCRdb ran MiXCR on the 5' RACE reads. Of under 250,000 distinct CDR3 sequences listed, roughly a third are singletons. With 1 base clipped from V and 2 bases from J, the junction kept 2 bases outside the gene matches. Germline V gene lookup returns CDR1 SEHNR and CDR2 FQNEAQ (reference sequence). CDR3 length equals 14 residues. The genes are TRBV7-9 and TRBJ2-7; TRBD2 matches 7 bases. The specimen sequenced was blood, either unsorted or a sorted T cell fraction (not recorded which). The TCR was taken from a male donor with ankylosing spondylitis or in good health (not recorded which). The CDR3 loop is CASSLGGGTYEQYF. The CDR3 coding sequence is TGTGCCAGCAGCTTAGGGGGGGGGACCTACGAGCAGTACTTC. The complete variable domain, with remaining parts taken from reference TRBV7-9 and TRBJ2-7, reads DTGVSQNPRHKITKRGQNVTFRCDPISEHNRLYWYRQTLGQGPEFLTYFQNEAQLEKSRLLSDRFSAERPKGSFSTLEIQRTEQGDSAMYLCASSLGGGTYEQYFGPGTRLTVT.